A selection of T cell receptor beta chains follows, all from one sample in a study of T cells in Graves' hyperthyroidism and ophthalmopathy. TCRdb called the multiplex PCR reads again in MiXCR, with one record for every CDR3 protein. The sample shows more than 650,000 distinct CDR3 sequences, around 15% of them seen only once. The sample consisted of blood. These receptors all come from a young woman with Graves' hyperthyroidism. Each CDR3 is given with its conserved first and last residue. Each record gives: clone size, V gene, D gene, J gene, CDR3 protein, CDR3 DNA. The D gene is left open where the match is weak. Size values are once, few and many counts, or a class for expanded clones, and some rows have none.

clone_size: many
v_call: TRBV6-5
d_call: NA
j_call: TRBJ2-7
cdr3_aa: CASSYSVLNEQYF
cdr3_nt: TGTGCCAGCAGTTACTCGGTCCTAAACGAGCAGTACTTC

clone_size: many
v_call: TRBV27
d_call: NA
j_call: TRBJ1-1
cdr3_aa: CASSLSGYPNTEAFF
cdr3_nt: TGTGCCAGCAGTTTATCTGGCTACCCGAACACTGAAGCTTTCTTT

clone_size: NA
v_call: TRBV7-2
d_call: NA
j_call: TRBJ2-1
cdr3_aa: CASSSGPSFNEQFF
cdr3_nt: TGTGCCAGCAGCTCGGGCCCGTCGTTCAATGAGCAGTTCTTC

clone_size: NA
v_call: TRBV28
d_call: TRBD2
j_call: TRBJ2-2
cdr3_aa: CAGSSGTGELFF
cdr3_nt: TGTGCCGGCTCTAGCGGCACCGGGGAGCTGTTTTTT

clone_size: many
v_call: TRBV5-8
d_call: NA
j_call: TRBJ1-1
cdr3_aa: CASSFPGRNTEAFF
cdr3_nt: TGTGCCAGCAGCTTCCCGGGCCGGAACACTGAAGCTTTCTTT

clone_size: few
v_call: TRBV18
d_call: NA
j_call: TRBJ2-3
cdr3_aa: CASSPPGHFPLGQYF
cdr3_nt: TGTGCCAGCTCACCACCGGGACACTTCCCCTTGGGGCAGTATTTT

clone_size: many
v_call: TRBV2
d_call: TRBD2
j_call: TRBJ2-1
cdr3_aa: CASSERSGSWYNEQFF
cdr3_nt: TGTGCCAGCAGTGAACGAAGCGGGAGTTGGTACAATGAGCAGTTCTTC

clone_size: many
v_call: TRBV27
d_call: NA
j_call: TRBJ2-3
cdr3_aa: CASSSEERRTDTQYF
cdr3_nt: TGTGCCAGCAGTTCCGAGGAGCGTCGCACAGATACGCAGTATTTT

clone_size: many
v_call: TRBV3-1
d_call: TRBD2
j_call: TRBJ2-1
cdr3_aa: CASSQEEVSGRDNEQFF
cdr3_nt: TGTGCCAGCAGCCAAGAAGAGGTTAGCGGGAGAGACAATGAGCAGTTCTTC

clone_size: few
v_call: TRBV12-3/TRBV12-4
d_call: TRBD2
j_call: TRBJ2-5
cdr3_aa: CASRTSRGVGETQYF
cdr3_nt: TGTGCCAGCAGGACTTCGCGGGGGGTTGGAGAGACCCAGTACTTC

clone_size: many
v_call: TRBV7-8
d_call: NA
j_call: TRBJ1-2
cdr3_aa: CASSLGLRGGVANYGYTF
cdr3_nt: TGTGCCAGCAGCTTAGGGTTACGGGGAGGGGTAGCTAACTATGGCTACACCTTC

clone_size: many
v_call: TRBV30
d_call: NA
j_call: TRBJ1-2
cdr3_aa: CAWSPTFRGDYGYTF
cdr3_nt: TGTGCCTGGAGTCCCACCTTCAGGGGCGACTATGGCTACACCTTC

clone_size: NA
v_call: TRBV27
d_call: NA
j_call: TRBJ2-2
cdr3_aa: CASRAITGELFF
cdr3_nt: TGTGCCAGCAGAGCCATCACCGGGGAGCTGTTTTTT

clone_size: many
v_call: TRBV12-3/TRBV12-4
d_call: NA
j_call: TRBJ2-1
cdr3_aa: CASIHQGDRDEQFF
cdr3_nt: TGTGCCAGCATCCATCAGGGAGATCGGGATGAGCAGTTCTTC

clone_size: NA
v_call: TRBV5-1
d_call: TRBD2
j_call: TRBJ2-4
cdr3_aa: CASSQDPVGRYPKNIQYF
cdr3_nt: TGCGCCAGCAGCCAAGATCCCGTCGGGAGGTACCCCAAAAACATTCAGTACTTC

clone_size: few
v_call: TRBV7-9
d_call: NA
j_call: TRBJ2-1
cdr3_aa: CASSPYAAPPDNEQFF
cdr3_nt: TGTGCCAGCAGCCCCTACGCGGCTCCGCCCGACAATGAGCAGTTCTTC

clone_size: many
v_call: TRBV11-3
d_call: NA
j_call: TRBJ2-5
cdr3_aa: CATGSEGETQYF
cdr3_nt: TGTGCTACAGGGAGCGAGGGAGAGACCCAGTACTTC

clone_size: few
v_call: TRBV28
d_call: NA
j_call: TRBJ2-4
cdr3_aa: CASSSPPSQGAENIQYF
cdr3_nt: TGTGCCAGCAGTTCCCCGCCGAGTCAGGGAGCCGAAAACATTCAGTACTTC

clone_size: few
v_call: TRBV7-3
d_call: NA
j_call: TRBJ2-3
cdr3_aa: CASSLRPWGDTQYF
cdr3_nt: TGTGCCAGCAGCTTAAGACCCTGGGGGGATACGCAGTATTTT

clone_size: NA
v_call: TRBV6-2/TRBV6-3
d_call: NA
j_call: TRBJ1-1
cdr3_aa: CASREIDSHTEAFF
cdr3_nt: TGTGCCAGCAGGGAGATTGACAGCCACACTGAAGCTTTCTTT

clone_size: many
v_call: TRBV29-1
d_call: NA
j_call: TRBJ2-2
cdr3_aa: CSVESGAKNTGELFF
cdr3_nt: TGCAGCGTTGAGTCGGGCGCGAAGAACACCGGGGAGCTGTTTTTT

clone_size: NA
v_call: TRBV18
d_call: TRBD1
j_call: TRBJ2-7
cdr3_aa: CASSRPGTGPSEQYF
cdr3_nt: TGTGCCAGCTCTCGGCCGGGGACAGGCCCCTCCGAGCAGTACTTC

clone_size: many
v_call: TRBV29-1
d_call: NA
j_call: TRBJ1-1
cdr3_aa: CSVDRVAGNTEAFF
cdr3_nt: TGCAGCGTTGATCGAGTAGCAGGGAACACTGAAGCTTTCTTT

clone_size: few
v_call: TRBV18
d_call: NA
j_call: TRBJ2-4
cdr3_aa: CASSPRASNIQYF
cdr3_nt: TGTGCCAGCTCACCAAGGGCCAGTAACATTCAGTACTTC

clone_size: NA
v_call: TRBV19
d_call: NA
j_call: TRBJ2-5
cdr3_aa: CASASWTEETQYF
cdr3_nt: TGTGCCAGTGCTAGTTGGACGGAAGAGACCCAGTACTTC

clone_size: many
v_call: TRBV20-1
d_call: NA
j_call: TRBJ2-7
cdr3_aa: CSALPTFNEQYF
cdr3_nt: TGCAGTGCCCTTCCCACCTTTAACGAGCAGTACTTC

clone_size: many
v_call: TRBV5-5
d_call: TRBD2
j_call: TRBJ2-3
cdr3_aa: CASSSTGLASTDTQYF
cdr3_nt: TGTGCCAGCAGCTCGACGGGACTAGCAAGCACAGATACGCAGTATTTT

clone_size: few
v_call: TRBV4-1
d_call: NA
j_call: TRBJ2-4
cdr3_aa: CASSQESRPGNIQYF
cdr3_nt: TGCGCCAGCAGCCAAGAATCGAGACCGGGGAACATTCAGTACTTC

clone_size: NA
v_call: TRBV7-9
d_call: NA
j_call: TRBJ1-4
cdr3_aa: CASSLTWGREDEKLFF
cdr3_nt: TGTGCCAGCAGCTTAACTTGGGGGCGGGAGGATGAAAAACTGTTTTTT

clone_size: many
v_call: TRBV20-1
d_call: TRBD1
j_call: TRBJ2-3
cdr3_aa: CSAAIGTGSDTQYF
cdr3_nt: TGCAGTGCTGCGATAGGGACAGGGTCCGATACGCAGTATTTT

clone_size: many
v_call: TRBV7-3
d_call: NA
j_call: TRBJ2-3
cdr3_aa: CASSLSSRYGAHTQYF
cdr3_nt: TGTGCCAGCAGCTTATCAAGTCGCTACGGCGCCCATACGCAGTATTTT

clone_size: many
v_call: TRBV30
d_call: NA
j_call: TRBJ2-1
cdr3_aa: CAWSMIVTGNEQFF
cdr3_nt: TGTGCCTGGAGTATGATTGTAACGGGCAATGAGCAGTTCTTC

clone_size: many
v_call: TRBV12-3/TRBV12-4
d_call: NA
j_call: TRBJ1-2
cdr3_aa: CASRPPHYGYTF
cdr3_nt: TGTGCCAGCAGGCCTCCCCACTATGGCTACACCTTC

clone_size: many
v_call: TRBV9
d_call: NA
j_call: TRBJ1-2
cdr3_aa: CASSVSGSRSYGYTF
cdr3_nt: TGTGCCAGCAGCGTAAGCGGTTCCAGGAGCTATGGCTACACCTTC

clone_size: NA
v_call: TRBV20-1
d_call: TRBD1
j_call: TRBJ2-7
cdr3_aa: CSARTGAYEQYF
cdr3_nt: TGCAGTGCAAGGACAGGGGCCTACGAGCAGTACTTC

clone_size: NA
v_call: TRBV12-3/TRBV12-4
d_call: NA
j_call: TRBJ2-5
cdr3_aa: CASSFQHQETQYF
cdr3_nt: TGTGCCAGCAGTTTCCAGCACCAAGAGACCCAGTACTTC

clone_size: many
v_call: TRBV7-2
d_call: NA
j_call: TRBJ1-1
cdr3_aa: CASSLMGAQTEAFF
cdr3_nt: TGTGCCAGCAGCTTAATGGGGGCGCAAACTGAAGCTTTCTTT

clone_size: few
v_call: TRBV7-2
d_call: TRBD1
j_call: TRBJ1-2
cdr3_aa: CASSSGQGWISPTGGYTF
cdr3_nt: TGTGCCAGCAGCTCGGGACAGGGTTGGATTTCGCCGACGGGTGGCTACACCTTC

clone_size: many
v_call: TRBV20-1
d_call: NA
j_call: TRBJ2-2
cdr3_aa: CSARRRLNTGELFF
cdr3_nt: TGCAGTGCTAGACGGCGGCTCAACACCGGGGAGCTGTTTTTT

clone_size: many
v_call: TRBV6-2/TRBV6-3
d_call: NA
j_call: TRBJ2-7
cdr3_aa: CASSYIGPSYEQYF
cdr3_nt: TGTGCCAGCAGTTACATCGGTCCTTCCTACGAGCAGTACTTC

clone_size: many
v_call: TRBV18
d_call: TRBD2
j_call: TRBJ2-3
cdr3_aa: CASSPPGLAGRGDTQYF
cdr3_nt: TGTGCCAGCTCACCACCCGGACTAGCGGGGAGGGGAGATACGCAGTATTTT

clone_size: few
v_call: TRBV12-3/TRBV12-4
d_call: NA
j_call: TRBJ1-1
cdr3_aa: CAGSFRGLNTEAFF
cdr3_nt: TGTGCCGGCAGTTTTCGGGGTTTGAACACTGAAGCTTTCTTT

clone_size: many
v_call: TRBV30
d_call: TRBD1
j_call: TRBJ2-7
cdr3_aa: CAWSSGQGGYEQYF
cdr3_nt: TGTGCCTGGAGTTCGGGACAGGGGGGCTACGAGCAGTACTTC

clone_size: many
v_call: TRBV12-3/TRBV12-4
d_call: NA
j_call: TRBJ2-6
cdr3_aa: CASLVLSGANVLTF
cdr3_nt: TGTGCCAGCCTTGTCCTCTCTGGGGCCAACGTCCTGACTTTC

clone_size: many
v_call: TRBV18
d_call: NA
j_call: TRBJ2-1
cdr3_aa: CASSPIDTGGPLQFF
cdr3_nt: TGTGCCAGCTCACCGATCGATACCGGGGGGCCGTTGCAGTTCTTC

clone_size: NA
v_call: TRBV29-1
d_call: NA
j_call: TRBJ2-5
cdr3_aa: CSVAGRLQETQYF
cdr3_nt: TGCAGCGTTGCCGGGCGATTACAAGAGACCCAGTACTTC

clone_size: many
v_call: TRBV2
d_call: TRBD2
j_call: TRBJ2-1
cdr3_aa: CASRGTSGLRSYNEQFF
cdr3_nt: TGTGCCAGCAGGGGGACTAGCGGGTTGCGCTCCTACAATGAGCAGTTCTTC

clone_size: NA
v_call: TRBV7-8
d_call: NA
j_call: TRBJ2-5
cdr3_aa: CASSSEVETRYF
cdr3_nt: TGTGCCAGCAGCTCAGAAGTAGAGACCCGGTACTTC

clone_size: few
v_call: TRBV12-3/TRBV12-4
d_call: TRBD2
j_call: TRBJ2-2
cdr3_aa: CASKLLAGVFPGELFF
cdr3_nt: TGTGCCAGCAAGCTACTAGCGGGAGTTTTCCCCGGGGAGCTGTTTTTT

clone_size: NA
v_call: TRBV27
d_call: TRBD2
j_call: TRBJ2-1
cdr3_aa: CASSLTPGLAAYNEQFF
cdr3_nt: TGTGCCAGCAGTCTAACCCCGGGACTAGCGGCCTACAATGAGCAGTTCTTC

clone_size: NA
v_call: TRBV10-2
d_call: NA
j_call: TRBJ2-7
cdr3_aa: CASAGVGGPSYEQYF
cdr3_nt: TGCGCCAGCGCTGGGGTGGGGGGGCCCTCCTACGAGCAGTACTTC

clone_size: many
v_call: TRBV12-3/TRBV12-4
d_call: TRBD1
j_call: TRBJ2-1
cdr3_aa: CASSPATGWVDEQFF
cdr3_nt: TGTGCCAGCAGTCCCGCGACAGGGTGGGTCGATGAGCAGTTCTTC

clone_size: many
v_call: TRBV11-2
d_call: NA
j_call: TRBJ2-7
cdr3_aa: CASSPDLGRAYEQYF
cdr3_nt: TGTGCCAGCAGCCCAGACCTGGGACGGGCCTACGAGCAGTACTTC

clone_size: many
v_call: TRBV3-1
d_call: TRBD2
j_call: TRBJ2-3
cdr3_aa: CASSQDSGSSGRTDTQYF
cdr3_nt: TGTGCCAGCAGCCAAGATTCTGGGTCTAGCGGGAGGACAGATACGCAGTATTTT

clone_size: many
v_call: TRBV7-2
d_call: NA
j_call: TRBJ2-5
cdr3_aa: CASSSRGARETQYF
cdr3_nt: TGTGCCAGCAGCTCCCGCGGAGCGCGGGAGACCCAGTACTTC